This T cell receptor (beta chain) was sequenced for a study of shared clonotypes between healthy human individuals. In the case of this clone: In the same sample, other DNA sequences code for this CDR3.

The assay was immunoSEQ multiplex PCR, and TCRdb's table has in-frame clones only and misses some. The sample lists over a million clones; roughly 97% were seen once. CDR3 length: 13 residues. The ends were cut back, 3 bases at V and 1 base at J, with 7 bases in the middle. CDR1 is MNHEY and CDR2 is SMNVEV in the germline V gene (reference sequence). This chain connects TRBV27 to TRBJ2-7; D not resolved. The sequence was obtained from a man aged 25 to 45 in good health. The sequenced sample consisted of naive CD4+ T cells sorted from blood. Subset denoted: CD45RA+ positively selected. This CDR3 reads CASSFLGSYEQYF. In DNA, the CDR3 is TGTGCCAGCAGTTTTCTGGGTTCCTACGAGCAGTACTTC.